This T cell receptor beta chain was identified in a study of cytomegalovirus exposure and HLA in healthy donors. As for the study in general: Among 350 to 500 genotyped donors, around 82% fell in the Caucasian-associated ancestry cluster.

In regard to this clone: Its cognate antigen is unknown. Additional DNA sequences in this sample encode the identical CDR3.

PCR employed 60 Vbeta and 13 Jbeta primers. This table comes from immunoSEQ multiplex PCR, and its TCRdb copy is limited to in-frame clones, with some not included. The sample consists of over 150,000 clones, approximately 85% of them appearing once. Every donor was a healthy person donating bone marrow. General study points: One variant, a missense change in DCLRE1C, was linked in a later analysis to TCR beta V- and J-gene trimming.

Sample: PBMCs. This TCR was recovered from a girl under 18 in good health and CMV-seropositive.

The chain's CDR3 is CASSLAGGGSTQETQYF. The CDR3 nucleotides read TGCGCCAGCAGCTTGGCCGGGGGGGGATCGACCCAAGAGACCCAGTACTTC. V usage is TRBV5-1 and J usage is TRBJ2-5; 8 nucleotides agree with TRBD2. Germline-derived CDR1 and CDR2 are SGHRS and YFSETQ. V lost 0 bases and J lost 1; bases outside the gene matches: 8. The CDR3 extends over 17 amino acids.